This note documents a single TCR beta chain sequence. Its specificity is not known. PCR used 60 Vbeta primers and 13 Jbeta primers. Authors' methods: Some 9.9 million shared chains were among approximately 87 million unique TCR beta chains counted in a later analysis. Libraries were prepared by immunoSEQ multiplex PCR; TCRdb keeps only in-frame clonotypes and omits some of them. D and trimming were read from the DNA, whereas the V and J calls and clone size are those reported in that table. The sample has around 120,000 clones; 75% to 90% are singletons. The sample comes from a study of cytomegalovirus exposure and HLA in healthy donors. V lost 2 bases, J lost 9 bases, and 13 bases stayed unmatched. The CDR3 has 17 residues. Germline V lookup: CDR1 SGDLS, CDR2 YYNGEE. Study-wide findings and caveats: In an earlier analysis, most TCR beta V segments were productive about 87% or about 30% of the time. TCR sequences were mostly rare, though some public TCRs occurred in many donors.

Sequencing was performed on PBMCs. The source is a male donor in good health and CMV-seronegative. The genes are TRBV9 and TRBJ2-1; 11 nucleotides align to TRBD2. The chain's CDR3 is CASSVFVTSGGVSEQFF. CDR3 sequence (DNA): TGTGCCAGCAGCGTGTTCGTAACTAGCGGGGGCGTGAGTGAGCAGTTCTTC.